This T cell receptor (beta chain) was retrieved from a study of regulatory T cells in long-lasting Graves disease. Points from the study as a whole: Sampling was limited to peripheral blood rather than thyroid tissue.

This clonotype was seen ten or more times. Antigen unknown. Noted time point: newly diagnosed GD, antithyroid drugs for less than 3 months. Generation of the TCR library employed RNA extracted from PBMCs. Clinicians diagnosed Graves' disease using American Thyroid Association guidelines. Arm-PCR of CDR3 regions with iRepertoire HTBI primers generated TCR beta libraries. TCRdb recomputed calls from the multiplex PCR reads with MiXCR, one row per CDR3 protein. Of hundreds of thousands of distinct CDR3 sequences listed, 15% to 20% were seen once; the top ten hold around a quarter. The same sample was also used in a study of T cells in Graves' hyperthyroidism and ophthalmopathy. That source reports: Uncontrolled infection, other autoimmune disease, pregnancy or lactation excluded patients.

The sequencing here drew on peripheral blood mononuclear cells (PBMCs), taken at new diagnosis, from a patient treated with antithyroid drugs. The TCR comes from a woman aged 40 to 65 with Graves disease.

CDR3 loop: CAWSVQGGYTF. The DNA of the CDR3 is TGTGCCTGGAGTGTCCAGGGTGGCTACACCTTC. This chain links TRBV30 with TRBJ1-2; a possible D gene is TRBD1 (5 bases). V lost 0 bases, J lost 7 bases, and 6 bases lay in between. CDR1 and CDR2 (germline): GTSNPN, SVGIG (reference sequence). The length of the CDR3 is 11 residues. The variable domain in full, completed from reference TRBV30 and TRBJ1-2, reads SQTIHQWPATLVQPVGSPLSLECTVEGTSNPNLYWYRQAAGRGLQLLFYSVGIGQISSEVPQNLSASRPQDRQFILSSKKLLLSDSGFYLCAWSVQGGYTFGSGTRLTVV.